This T cell receptor (beta chain) comes out of a study of neoadjuvant anti-PD-1 for oral cavity cancer. This clone appeared once. The method was immunoSEQ multiplex PCR; TCRdb's version includes in-frame clones alone and lacks a portion of them. This table holds around 17,000 clones, about 70% found once. Patients had HPV-negative, locally advanced oral cavity squamous cell carcinoma. V dropped 11 bases and J dropped 3 bases, with 11 bases sitting between them. The CDR3 is 12 residues long. CDR1 is SNHLY, CDR2 FYNNEI, per germline. The clonotype originates from a person aged 35-80 years with oral cavity squamous cell carcinoma. The V gene is TRBV2, the J gene TRBJ1-5; TRBD1 might be the D (5 bases). Sequences were derived from PBMCs, sampled before nivolumab (anti-PD-1) treatment. The CDR3 DNA reads TGTGCCGGTGGGACCTACAATCAGCCCCAGCATTTT. Its protein is CAGGTYNQPQHF.